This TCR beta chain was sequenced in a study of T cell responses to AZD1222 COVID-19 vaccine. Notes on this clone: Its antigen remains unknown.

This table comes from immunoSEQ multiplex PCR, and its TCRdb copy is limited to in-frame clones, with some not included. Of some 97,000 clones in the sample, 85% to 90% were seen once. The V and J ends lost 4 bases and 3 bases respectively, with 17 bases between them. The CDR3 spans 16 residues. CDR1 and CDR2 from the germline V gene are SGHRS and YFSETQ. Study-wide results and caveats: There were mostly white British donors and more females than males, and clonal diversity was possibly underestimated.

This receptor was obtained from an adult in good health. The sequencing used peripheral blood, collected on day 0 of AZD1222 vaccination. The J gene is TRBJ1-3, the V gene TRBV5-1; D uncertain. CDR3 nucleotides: TGCGCCAGCAGCGCCACCGGAGAAGGGTATGGAAACACCATATATTTT. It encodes CASSATGEGYGNTIYF.